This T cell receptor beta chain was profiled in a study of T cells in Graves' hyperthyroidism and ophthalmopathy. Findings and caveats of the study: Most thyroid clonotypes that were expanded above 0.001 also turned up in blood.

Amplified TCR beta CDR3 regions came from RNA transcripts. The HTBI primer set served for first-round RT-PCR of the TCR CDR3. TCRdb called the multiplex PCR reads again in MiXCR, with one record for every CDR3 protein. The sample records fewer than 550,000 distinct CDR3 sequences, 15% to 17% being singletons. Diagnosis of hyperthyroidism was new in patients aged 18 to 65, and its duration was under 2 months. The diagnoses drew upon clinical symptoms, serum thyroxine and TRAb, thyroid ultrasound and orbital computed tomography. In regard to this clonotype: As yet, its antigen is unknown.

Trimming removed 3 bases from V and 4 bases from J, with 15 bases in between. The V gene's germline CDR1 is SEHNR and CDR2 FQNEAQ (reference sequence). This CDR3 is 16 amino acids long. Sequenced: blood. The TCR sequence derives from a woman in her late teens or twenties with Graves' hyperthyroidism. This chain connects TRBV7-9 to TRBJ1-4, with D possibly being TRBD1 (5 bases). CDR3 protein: CASSFTTEGINEKLFF. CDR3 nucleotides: TGTGCCAGCAGCTTCACTACAGAGGGGATTAATGAAAAACTGTTTTTT.